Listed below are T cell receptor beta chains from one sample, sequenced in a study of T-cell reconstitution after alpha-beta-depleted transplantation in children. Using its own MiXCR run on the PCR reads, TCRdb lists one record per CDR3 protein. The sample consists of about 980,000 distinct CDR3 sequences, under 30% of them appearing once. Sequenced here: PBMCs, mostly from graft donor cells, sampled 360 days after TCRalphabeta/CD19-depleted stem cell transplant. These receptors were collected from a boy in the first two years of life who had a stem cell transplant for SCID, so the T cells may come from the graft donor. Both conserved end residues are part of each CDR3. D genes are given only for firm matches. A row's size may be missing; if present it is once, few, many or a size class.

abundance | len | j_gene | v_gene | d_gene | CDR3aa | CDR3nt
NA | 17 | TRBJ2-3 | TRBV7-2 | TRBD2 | CASSLASAGGPTDTQYF | TGTGCCAGCAGCTTAGCCTCAGCGGGGGGGCCCACAGATACGCAGTATTTT
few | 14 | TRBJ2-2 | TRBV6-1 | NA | CASSPWMDTGELFF | TGTGCCAGCAGCCCCTGGATGGACACCGGGGAGCTGTTTTTT
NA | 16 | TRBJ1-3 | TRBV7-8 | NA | CASSLTYRNSGNTIYF | TGTGCCAGCAGCTTGACTTACAGGAACTCTGGAAACACCATATATTTT
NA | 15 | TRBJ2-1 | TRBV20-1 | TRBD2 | CSASRLAGGNNEQFF | TGCAGTGCTAGCCGACTAGCGGGGGGGAACAATGAGCAGTTCTTC
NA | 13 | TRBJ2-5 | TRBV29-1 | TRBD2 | CSSGRGAQETQYF | TGCAGCTCGGGGCGGGGGGCGCAAGAGACCCAGTACTTC
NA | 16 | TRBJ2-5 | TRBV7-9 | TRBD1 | CASSPRRTGVRETQYF | TGTGCCAGCAGTCCTAGACGGACAGGGGTGAGGGAGACCCAGTACTTC
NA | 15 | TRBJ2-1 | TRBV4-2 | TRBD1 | CASSQDRGLGDEQFF | TGTGCCAGCAGCCAAGACAGGGGGTTGGGCGATGAGCAGTTCTTC
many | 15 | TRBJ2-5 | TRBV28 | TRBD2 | CASSLAGGLQETQYF | TGTGCCAGCAGTTTAGCGGGGGGCCTCCAAGAGACCCAGTACTTC
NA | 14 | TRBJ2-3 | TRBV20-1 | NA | CSAFDRRIGDTQYF | TGCAGTGCTTTCGACAGGAGAATCGGAGATACGCAGTATTTT
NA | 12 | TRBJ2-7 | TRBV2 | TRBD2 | CASSYTSGEQYF | TGTGCCAGCAGTTACACTAGCGGCGAGCAGTACTTC
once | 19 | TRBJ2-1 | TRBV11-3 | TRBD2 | CASSLNGGAVHGLRNEQFF | TGTGCCAGCAGCTTGAACGGGGGGGCCGTACATGGTTTACGCAATGAGCAGTTCTTC
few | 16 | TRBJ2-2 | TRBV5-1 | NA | CASSPTRGLNTGELFF | TGCGCCAGCAGCCCAACCAGGGGTCTGAACACCGGGGAGCTGTTTTTT
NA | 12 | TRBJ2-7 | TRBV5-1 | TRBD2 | CASRSSGEEQYF | TGCGCCAGCAGATCTAGCGGGGAGGAGCAGTACTTC
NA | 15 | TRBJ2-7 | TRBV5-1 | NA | CASSSRPGHSYEQYF | TGCGCCAGCAGCTCCCGGCCGGGACACAGCTACGAGCAGTACTTC
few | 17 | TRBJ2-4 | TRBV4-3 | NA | CASSPQRVGFVKNIQYF | TGCGCCAGCAGCCCACAGCGTGTGGGGTTTGTCAAAAACATTCAGTACTTC
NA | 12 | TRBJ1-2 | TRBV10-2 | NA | CASRQDPYGYTF | TGCGCCAGTAGACAGGACCCCTATGGCTACACCTTC
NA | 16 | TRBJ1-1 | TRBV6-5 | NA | CASLTRRGMGNTEAFF | TGTGCCAGCCTTACCCGTAGGGGAATGGGGAACACTGAAGCTTTCTTT
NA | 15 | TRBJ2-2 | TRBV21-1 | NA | CASSPLREKTGELFF | TGTGCCAGCAGCCCTCTGAGAGAGAAGACCGGGGAGCTGTTTTTT
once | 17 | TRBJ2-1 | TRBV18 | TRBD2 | CASSPLRGLAEYNEQFF | TGTGCCAGCTCACCCCTCCGGGGACTAGCAGAATACAATGAGCAGTTCTTC
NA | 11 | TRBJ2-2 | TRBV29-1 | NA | CSGDRGGELFF | TGCAGCGGGGATCGGGGCGGGGAGCTGTTTTTT
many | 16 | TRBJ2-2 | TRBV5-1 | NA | CASSPPGTANTGELFF | TGCGCCAGCAGCCCCCCCGGGACGGCGAACACCGGGGAGCTGTTTTTT
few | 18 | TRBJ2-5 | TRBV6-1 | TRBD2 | CASSQGLELIVGQETQYF | TGTGCCAGCAGCCAGGGACTAGAGCTAATAGTGGGGCAAGAGACCCAGTACTTC
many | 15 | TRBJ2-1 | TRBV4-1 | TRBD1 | CASSPLGQPPNEQFF | TGCGCCAGCAGCCCCTTGGGACAGCCCCCCAATGAGCAGTTCTTC
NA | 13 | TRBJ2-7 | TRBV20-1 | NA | CSARAPSLYEQYF | TGCAGTGCTAGAGCCCCTAGCCTCTACGAGCAGTACTTC
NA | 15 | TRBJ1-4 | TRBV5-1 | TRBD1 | CASSPTGTSDEKLFF | TGCGCCAGCAGCCCGACAGGGACCAGTGATGAAAAACTGTTTTTT
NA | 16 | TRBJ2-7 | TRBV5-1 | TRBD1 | CASSSVRQGRTYEQYF | TGCGCCAGCAGCTCCGTCCGACAGGGGAGGACCTACGAGCAGTACTTC
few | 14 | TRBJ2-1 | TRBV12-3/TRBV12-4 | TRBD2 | CASSSGGPRNEQFF | TGTGCCAGCAGTTCGGGGGGGCCGAGGAATGAGCAGTTCTTC
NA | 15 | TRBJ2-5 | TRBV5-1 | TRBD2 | CASSFLSGGQETQYF | TGCGCCAGCAGCTTCCTGAGCGGGGGGCAAGAGACCCAGTACTTC
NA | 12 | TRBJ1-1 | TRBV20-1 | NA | CSARLRGSEAFF | TGCAGTGCTAGATTGCGAGGTTCTGAAGCTTTCTTT
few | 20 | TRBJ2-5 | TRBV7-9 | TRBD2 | CASSDRLAETLNGVQDTQYF | TGTGCCAGCAGCGATCGACTAGCCGAAACACTGAACGGAGTCCAAGACACCCAGTACTTC
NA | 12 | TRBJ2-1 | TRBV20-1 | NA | CSAYIMVGEQFF | TGCAGTGCTTACATAATGGTCGGTGAGCAGTTCTTC
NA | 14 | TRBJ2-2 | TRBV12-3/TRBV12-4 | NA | CASILKGGNGELFF | TGTGCCAGCATCCTAAAGGGGGGTAACGGGGAGCTGTTTTTT
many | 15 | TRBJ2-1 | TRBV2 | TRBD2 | CASSPLAGGDNEQFF | TGTGCCAGCAGTCCCCTAGCGGGGGGAGACAATGAGCAGTTCTTC
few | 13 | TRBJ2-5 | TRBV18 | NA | CASSNQEGETQYF | TGTGCCAGCTCCAATCAGGAAGGGGAGACCCAGTACTTC
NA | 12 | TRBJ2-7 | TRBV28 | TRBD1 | CASSLDRAEQYF | TGTGCCAGCAGCCTCGACAGGGCCGAGCAGTACTTC
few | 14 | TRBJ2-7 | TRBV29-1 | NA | CSVGPRLHFGEQYF | TGCAGCGTCGGGCCGAGGCTCCATTTCGGGGAGCAGTACTTC
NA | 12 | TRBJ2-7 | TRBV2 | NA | CASRIGTYEQYF | TGTGCCAGCAGAATCGGTACCTACGAGCAGTACTTC
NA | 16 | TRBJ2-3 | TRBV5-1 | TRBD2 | CASSGRTSGSTDTQYF | TGCGCCAGCAGTGGTAGGACTAGCGGGAGCACAGATACGCAGTATTTT
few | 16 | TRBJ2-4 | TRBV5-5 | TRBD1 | CASSLGLRDRGNIQYF | TGTGCCAGCAGCTTGGGCCTTAGGGACAGGGGAAACATTCAGTACTTC
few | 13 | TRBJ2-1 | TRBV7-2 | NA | CASNLRGPNEQFF | TGTGCCAGCAATCTCCGAGGGCCCAATGAGCAGTTCTTC